This T cell receptor beta chain was identified during a study of regulatory T cells in long-lasting Graves disease. Time point noted: persistent/refractory GD, antithyroid drugs over 5 years with positive TRAb. PBMCs were the source of the RNA used for TCR sequencing. According to the study, TCR beta libraries were built with iRepertoire HTBI primers and CDR3-region Arm-PCR. TCRdb recomputed calls from the multiplex PCR reads with MiXCR, one row per CDR3 protein. The table includes 300,000 to 350,000 distinct CDR3 sequences, around a fifth detected once. V was clipped by 2 bases and J by 6 bases; unmatched bases: 0. In germline, CDR1 is MNHEY, CDR2 SVGEGT. This CDR3 is 15 amino acids long.

The rearrangement uses TRBV6-2 or TRBV6-3 and TRBJ2-2; TRBD2 aligns across 13 bases. The source of this sequence is a female donor with Graves disease. Material: peripheral blood mononuclear cells (PBMCs), obtained when the disease was refractory, from a patient treated with antithyroid drugs. The chain's CDR3 is CASSYGTSGAGELFF. The DNA of the CDR3 is TGTGCCAGCAGTTACGGGACTAGCGGGGCCGGGGAGCTGTTTTTT.